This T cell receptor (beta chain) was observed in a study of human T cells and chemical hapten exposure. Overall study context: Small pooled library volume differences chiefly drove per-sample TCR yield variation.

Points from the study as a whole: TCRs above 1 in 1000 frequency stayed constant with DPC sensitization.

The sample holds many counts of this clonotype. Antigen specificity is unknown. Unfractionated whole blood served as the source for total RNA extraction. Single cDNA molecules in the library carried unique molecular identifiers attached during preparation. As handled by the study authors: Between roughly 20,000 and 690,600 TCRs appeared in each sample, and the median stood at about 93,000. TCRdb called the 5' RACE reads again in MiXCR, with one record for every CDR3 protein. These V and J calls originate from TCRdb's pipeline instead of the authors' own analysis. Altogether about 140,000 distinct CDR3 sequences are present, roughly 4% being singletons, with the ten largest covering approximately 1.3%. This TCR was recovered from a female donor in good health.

In nucleotides, the CDR3 is TGTGCCAGCAGCCCCGTCCCTGGTGGCGGGGATGGGGATACGCAGTATTTT. This gives the protein CASSPVPGGGDGDTQYF. The genes are TRBV6-4 and TRBJ2-3; D is perhaps TRBD2 (6 bases). The V end lost 6 bases, the J end lost 6 bases, and 25 bases lay between the germline ends. CDR3 size: 17 residues. Looked up from germline, CDR1 is MRHNA and CDR2 is SNTAGT.